Each of the 9 T cell receptor beta chains below was sequenced from the same sample in a study of PD-L1 blockade in urothelial cancer. Time point specified: pretreatment peripheral blood. Generated by immunoSEQ multiplex PCR, the TCRdb table keeps only in-frame clones and is missing some. The data show roughly 63,000 clones, approximately 80% seen once. Sequenced here: PBMCs, sampled around atezolizumab (anti-PD-L1) treatment. Every receptor here comes from a man in his 70s with urothelial cancer.

This clone turned up a few times. The V gene is TRBV5-1, the J gene TRBJ2-4; D is perhaps TRBD2 (7 bases). V was clipped by 4 bases and J by 2 bases, with 16 bases between them. CDR3 length equals 16 residues. CDR1 is SGHRS, CDR2 YFSETQ, per germline. Here the CDR3 DNA reads TGCGCCAGCAGCCTGGGCGGGGGACATACCAAAAACATTCAGTACTTC. Protein sequence: CASSLGGGHTKNIQYF.

This clone was found once. The CDR3 sequence: CASGGSTSRWQYF. The CDR3 nucleotides read TGTGCCAGCGGGGGATCGACTAGTAGGTGGCAGTATTTT. This chain links TRBV2 with TRBJ2-3; tentative D call: TRBD2 (6 bases). V was pared by 8 bases and J by 11 bases, with 20 bases between. The CDR3 length is 13 residues. Germline V gene lookup returns CDR1 SNHLY and CDR2 FYNNEI.

CDR3 loop: CASSPYRTSGRAGETQYF. The DNA of the CDR3 is TGTGCCAGCAGCCCCTACCGGACTAGCGGGAGGGCCGGGGAGACCCAGTACTTC. This sequence joins TRBV4-2 and TRBJ2-5; TRBD2 agrees at 15 bases. This CDR3 contains 18 residues. Germline CDR1 and CDR2: LGHNA and YNFKEQ. V lost 4 bases and J lost 5; bases outside the gene matches: 11.

The chain has TRBV5-5 and TRBJ2-3, with unresolved D. With 2 bases removed from V and 4 bases from J, the gap between germline ends came to 5 bases. This CDR3 is 12 amino acids long. Per the germline V gene, CDR1 is SGHKS and CDR2 is YYEKEE (reference sequence). The CDR3 region has the DNA TGTGCCAGCAGCTTCTCAGCAGATACGCAGTATTTT. Translating it yields CASSFSADTQYF.

The V call is TRBV2, the J call TRBJ2-5, with 10 bases identical to TRBD1. Germline loops: CDR1 SNHLY, CDR2 FYNNEI. This CDR3 is built from 14 residues. V shed 6 bases, J shed 4 bases, and the junction held 5 bases outside the gene matches. CDR3 nucleotide sequence: TGTGCCAGCAGACCCGGGACAGGGGTAGAGACCCAGTACTTC. Amino acid sequence: CASRPGTGVETQYF. Full variable domain (remainder filled in from reference TRBV2 and TRBJ2-5): EPEVTQTPSHQVTQMGQEVILRCVPISNHLYFYWYRQILGQKVEFLVSFYNNEISEKSEIFDDQFSVERPDGSNFTLKIRSTKLEDSAMYFCASRPGTGVETQYFGPGTRLLVL.

V usage is TRBV9 and J usage is TRBJ2-1, with 15 bases fitting TRBD2. The CDR3 has 14 amino acids. V was pared by 3 bases and J by 9 bases, with 1 base of the junction left unmatched. In germline, CDR1 is SGDLS, CDR2 YYNGEE. CDR3 loop: CASSGTSGRGEQFF. CDR3 DNA sequence: TGTGCCAGCAGCGGGACTAGCGGGAGGGGTGAGCAGTTCTTC.

The chain recombines TRBV7-9 with TRBJ2-3; TRBD2 is a possible D gene (6 bases). Per germline, CDR1 SEHNR and CDR2 FQNEAQ (reference sequence). This CDR3 comprises 15 residues. V lost 5 bases, J lost 2 bases, and 14 bases lay in between. The CDR3 DNA is TGTGCCAGCAGCCGGGACTTCGGCCCCACAGATACGCAGTATTTT. It encodes CASSRDFGPTDTQYF.

The chain is built from TRBV7-2 and TRBJ2-7; 7 nucleotides match TRBD1. J lost 0 bases, V lost 4 bases, and 6 bases had no gene match. This CDR3 has 15 residues. Germline CDR1 reads SGHTA; CDR2 reads FQGNSA. CDR3 sequence reads: CASSWDSRNSYEQYF. CDR3 nucleotide sequence: TGTGCCAGCAGCTGGGACAGCCGCAACTCCTACGAGCAGTACTTC.

The V and J genes are TRBV21-1 and TRBJ2-5; the listed D gene, TRBD1, was not tested against the DNA. TRBV21-1 is noted as a pseudogene. The CDR3 totals 16 residues. This CDR3 is CASSPRDRGHQETQYF. The DNA for the CDR3 is TGTGCCAGCAGCCCCCGGGACAGGGGACATCAAGAGACCCAGTACTTC.